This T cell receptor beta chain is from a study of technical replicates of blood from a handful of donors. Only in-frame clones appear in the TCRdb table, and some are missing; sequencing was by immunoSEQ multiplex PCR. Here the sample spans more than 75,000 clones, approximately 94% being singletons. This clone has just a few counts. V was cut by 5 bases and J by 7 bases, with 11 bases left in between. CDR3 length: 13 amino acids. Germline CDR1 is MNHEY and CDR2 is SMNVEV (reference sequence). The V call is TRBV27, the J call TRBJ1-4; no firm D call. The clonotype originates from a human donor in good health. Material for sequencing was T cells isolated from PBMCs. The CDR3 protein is CASSQRLFEKLFF. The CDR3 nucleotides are TGTGCCAGCAGTCAGAGGCTATTTGAAAAACTGTTTTTT.